These 14 T cell receptor beta chains came from one sample sequenced in a study of Ad26.COV2.S vaccination and SARS-CoV-2 variants. Specified treatment: about 20 received Ad26.COV2.S at low or high dose, single or two shots; 5 received placebo; per-sample allocation not given. Specimens were obtained on day 63 following the first vaccine or placebo injection. The assay was immunoSEQ multiplex PCR, and TCRdb's table has in-frame clones only and misses some. The sample yields about 400,000 clones, roughly 80% seen once. The sample here was peripheral blood, taken in a trial of Ad26.COV2.S vaccine versus placebo. These receptors came from a person between 18 and 59 years old who received the Ad26.COV2.S COVID-19 vaccine or a placebo.

This clone appeared a single time. This chain connects TRBV5-1 to TRBJ1-1, with a possible D match to TRBD1 (6 bases). The V gene lost 4 bases and the J gene lost 5 bases, with 12 bases spanning the gap. Germline lookup yields CDR1 SGHRS and CDR2 YFSETQ. This CDR3 is built from 13 residues. The CDR3 region is CASSAIQGTEAFF. The CDR3 nucleotides read TGCGCCAGCAGCGCAATACAGGGTACTGAAGCTTTCTTT. Full variable domain (rest looked up from reference TRBV5-1 and TRBJ1-1): KAGVTQTPRYLIKTRGQQVTLSCSPISGHRSVSWYQQTPGQGLQFLFEYFSETQRNKGNFPGRFSGRQFSNSRSEMNVSTLELGDSALYLCASSAIQGTEAFFGQGTRLTVV.

The DNA of the CDR3 is TGTGCCAGCAGTGAAGTGGGACCCGGGGGTGCCTCCTACAATGAGCAGTTCTTC. Its protein is CASSEVGPGGASYNEQFF. This chain links TRBV25-1 with TRBJ2-1, with D possibly being TRBD2 (6 bases). From germline, CDR1 is MGHDK and CDR2 SYGVNS. This CDR3 has 18 residues. V was pared by 2 bases and J by 0 bases, with 17 bases between.

This clone was seen only a few times. CDR3 in DNA: TGTGCCAGCAGCGGGTTACTAGCGGGAGGGCCACCATATACCTACGAGCAGTACTTC. Its translation: CASSGLLAGGPPYTYEQYF. The rearrangement uses TRBV9 and TRBJ2-7, with 13 positions matching TRBD2. The CDR3 is made up of 19 amino acids. The germline CDR1 and CDR2 sequences are SGDLS and YYNGEE. Losses at the gene ends were 3 bases for V and 2 bases for J; bases not matched to a gene: 14.

The J gene is TRBJ2-5, the V gene TRBV4-1; the D call may be TRBD1 or TRBD2 (6 bases each). V was cut by 3 bases and J by 7 bases, with 15 bases left in between. The CDR3 length is 14 residues. Germline assignment: CDR1 MGHRA and CDR2 YSYEKL. The CDR3 here is CASSQASGGGTQYF. For the CDR3, the DNA is TGCGCCAGCAGCCAGGCCTCAGGAGGGGGGACCCAGTACTTC.

V usage is TRBV6-2 or TRBV6-3 and J usage is TRBJ1-1; no clear D. This CDR3 has 13 amino acids. CDR1 MNHEY and CDR2 SVGEGT come from the germline V gene. Deletions cut 2 bases from V and 5 bases from J, with 9 bases between. The CDR3 region has the DNA TGTGCCAGCAGTTACGGATCCGGGACTGAAGCTTTCTTT. Its translation: CASSYGSGTEAFF.

The CDR3 loop reads CASSLAWNTDTQYF. CDR3 nucleotide sequence: TGTGCCAGCAGCTTAGCTTGGAACACAGATACGCAGTATTTT. The chain uses TRBV11-3 and TRBJ2-3, with no clear D. CDR3 size: 14 residues. Trimming took off 1 base at V and 2 bases at J, with 7 bases between the two ends. CDR1 SGHNT and CDR2 YENEEA come from the germline V gene.

The V call is TRBV20-1, the J call TRBJ2-5; D is ambiguous. The CDR3 loop spans 12 amino acids. Germline CDR1 reads DFQATT; CDR2 reads SNEGSKA (reference sequence). Between the trimmed V and J ends, which lost 3 bases and 6 bases, there was a span of 11 bases. CDR3 residues: CSASTQRKTQYF. The CDR3 nucleotides are TGCAGTGCTAGTACCCAAAGGAAGACCCAGTACTTC.

The chain carries TRBV15 and TRBJ1-1; D is unclear. V was shortened by 0 bases and J by 1 base, with 9 bases between the two germline ends. Germline V gene data show CDR1 as LNHNV and CDR2 as YYDKDF (reference sequence). This CDR3 has 15 residues. The CDR3 region is CATSRDQAANTEAFF. CDR3 in DNA: TGTGCCACCAGCAGAGATCAGGCAGCGAACACTGAAGCTTTCTTT.

The chain uses TRBV2 and TRBJ1-1, with 9 bases identical to TRBD1. Looked up from germline, CDR1 is SNHLY and CDR2 is FYNNEI. With 6 bases clipped from V and 4 bases from J, the junction kept 3 bases outside the gene matches. The CDR3 covers 13 residues. The CDR3 bases are TGTGCCAGCAGCGGGACAGGGAGCACTGAAGCTTTCTTT. It translates to CASSGTGSTEAFF.

This clone was observed a few times. This chain connects TRBV7-8 to TRBJ2-3; D might be TRBD1 (6 bases). V lost 3 bases, J lost 3 bases, and 10 bases lay in between. Germline V gives CDR1 SGHVS, CDR2 FQNEAQ. This CDR3 spans 14 amino acids. The CDR3 protein is CASSFGGFTDTQYF. CDR3 sequence (DNA): TGTGCCAGCAGCTTTGGGGGCTTTACAGATACGCAGTATTTT.

The gene calls are TRBV18 and TRBJ2-7; D call uncertain. Germline lookup yields CDR1 KGHSH and CDR2 LQKENI. V gave up 3 bases and J gave up 3 bases, with 15 bases separating them. This CDR3 contains 15 residues. As DNA, the CDR3 is TGTGCCAGCTCACCTTATTATCAAAGGGTCTACGAGCAGTACTTC. Translated, it gives CASSPYYQRVYEQYF.

About this clone: This specimen includes other DNA sequences encoding the same CDR3. The CDR3 loop is CASSIGRSSYNEQFF. The DNA for the CDR3 is TGTGCCAGTAGTATAGGACGGAGCTCCTACAATGAGCAGTTCTTC. This chain uses TRBV19 with TRBJ2-1; D ambiguous. The germline CDR1 and CDR2 sequences are LNHDA and SQIVND (reference sequence). The V gene lost 1 base and the J gene lost 0 bases, with 7 bases spanning the gap. This CDR3 region has 15 residues. Using reference TRBV19 and TRBJ2-1 for the parts outside the CDR3, the full variable domain is DGGITQSPKYLFRKEGQNVTLSCEQNLNHDAMYWYRQDPGQGLRLIYYSQIVNDFQKGDIAEGYSVSREKKESFPLTVTSAQKNPTAFYLCASSIGRSSYNEQFFGPGTRLTVL.

The rearrangement joins TRBV24-1 to TRBJ2-7; TRBD2 might be the D (6 bases). The V and J ends lost 7 bases and 4 bases respectively, with 13 bases between them. CDR1 is KGHDR, CDR2 SFDVKD, per germline. The CDR3 loop spans 13 amino acids. The CDR3 coding sequence is TGTGCCACCAGCGGCGGGGCGCTTTACGAGCAGTACTTC. It is translated as CATSGGALYEQYF.

A word on this clone: The same CDR3 is also encoded by other DNA sequences in this sample. The chain combines TRBV5-1 with TRBJ2-5, with TRBD2 as a possible D gene (6 bases). V was clipped by 0 bases and J by 4 bases, with 10 bases between them. The V gene's germline CDR1 is SGHRS and CDR2 YFSETQ. The CDR3 is made up of 14 amino acids. For the CDR3, the DNA is TGCGCCAGCAGCTTGGAAGGAGCGGGAGAGACCCAGTACTTC. Residues: CASSLEGAGETQYF.